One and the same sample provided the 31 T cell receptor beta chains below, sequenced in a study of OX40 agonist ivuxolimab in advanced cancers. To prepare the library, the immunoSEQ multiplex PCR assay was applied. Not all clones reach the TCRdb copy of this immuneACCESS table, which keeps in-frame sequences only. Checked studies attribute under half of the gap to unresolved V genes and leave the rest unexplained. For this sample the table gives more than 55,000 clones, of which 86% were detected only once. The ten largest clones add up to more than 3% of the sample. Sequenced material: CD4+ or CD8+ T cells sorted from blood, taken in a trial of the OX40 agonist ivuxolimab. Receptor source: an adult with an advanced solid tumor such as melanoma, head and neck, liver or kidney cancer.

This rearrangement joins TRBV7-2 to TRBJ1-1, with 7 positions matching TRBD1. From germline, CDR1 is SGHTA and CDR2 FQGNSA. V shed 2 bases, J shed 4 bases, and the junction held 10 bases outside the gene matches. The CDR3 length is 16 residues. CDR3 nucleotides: TGTGCCAGCAGCTTAAGTCAGGGGGGGGTCGGCACTGAAGCTTTCTTT. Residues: CASSLSQGGVGTEAFF.

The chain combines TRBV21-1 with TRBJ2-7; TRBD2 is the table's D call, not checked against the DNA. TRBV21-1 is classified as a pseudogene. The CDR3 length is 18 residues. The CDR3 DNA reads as TGTGCCAGCAGCAAATGGGGTCCACGGAGGCCGAGCTCCTACGAGCAGTACTTC. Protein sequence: CASSKWGPRRPSSYEQYF.

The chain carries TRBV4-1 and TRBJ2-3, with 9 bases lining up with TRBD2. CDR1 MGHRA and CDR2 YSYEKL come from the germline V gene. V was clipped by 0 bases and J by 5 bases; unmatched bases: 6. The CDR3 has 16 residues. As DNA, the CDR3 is TGCGCCAGCAGCCAAGACCTAGCGGGGAAACAAGATACGCAGTATTTT. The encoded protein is CASSQDLAGKQDTQYF.

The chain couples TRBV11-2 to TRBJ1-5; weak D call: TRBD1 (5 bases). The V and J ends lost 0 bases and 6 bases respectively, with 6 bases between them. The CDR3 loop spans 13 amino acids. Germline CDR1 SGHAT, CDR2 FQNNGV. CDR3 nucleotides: TGTGCCAGCAGCTTAGACGGGGGTCAGCCCCAGCATTTT. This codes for CASSLDGGQPQHF.

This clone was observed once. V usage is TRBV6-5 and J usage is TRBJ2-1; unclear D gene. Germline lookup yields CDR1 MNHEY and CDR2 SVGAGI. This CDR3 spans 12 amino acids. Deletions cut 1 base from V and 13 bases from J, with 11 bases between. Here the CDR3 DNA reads TGTGCCAGCAGTTACTGGACGGCCGGACAGTTCTTC. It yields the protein CASSYWTAGQFF.

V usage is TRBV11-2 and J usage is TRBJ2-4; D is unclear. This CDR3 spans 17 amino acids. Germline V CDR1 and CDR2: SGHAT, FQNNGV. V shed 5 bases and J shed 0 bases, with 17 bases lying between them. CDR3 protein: CASSPLRDALAKNIQYF. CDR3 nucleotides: TGTGCCAGCAGCCCCCTCCGTGACGCTTTAGCCAAAAACATTCAGTACTTC.

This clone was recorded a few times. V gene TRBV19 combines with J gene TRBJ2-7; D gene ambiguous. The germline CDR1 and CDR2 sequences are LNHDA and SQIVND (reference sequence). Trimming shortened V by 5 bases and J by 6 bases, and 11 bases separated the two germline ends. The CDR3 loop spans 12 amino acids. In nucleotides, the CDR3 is TGTGCCAGTAGTCCGGGCGGCCCCGAGCAGTACTTC. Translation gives CASSPGGPEQYF.

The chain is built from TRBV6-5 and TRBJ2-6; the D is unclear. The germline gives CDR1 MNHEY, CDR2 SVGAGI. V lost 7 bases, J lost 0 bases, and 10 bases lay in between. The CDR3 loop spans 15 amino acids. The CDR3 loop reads CASTMGYSGANVLTF. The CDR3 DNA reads TGTGCCAGCACGATGGGTTACTCTGGGGCCAACGTCCTGACTTTC.

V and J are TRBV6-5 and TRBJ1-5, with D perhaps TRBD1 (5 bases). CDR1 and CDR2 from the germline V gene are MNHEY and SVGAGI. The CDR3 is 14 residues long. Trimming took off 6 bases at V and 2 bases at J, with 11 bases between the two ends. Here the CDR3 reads CASRGGGGNQPQHF. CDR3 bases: TGTGCCAGCAGAGGCGGGGGGGGCAATCAGCCCCAGCATTTT.

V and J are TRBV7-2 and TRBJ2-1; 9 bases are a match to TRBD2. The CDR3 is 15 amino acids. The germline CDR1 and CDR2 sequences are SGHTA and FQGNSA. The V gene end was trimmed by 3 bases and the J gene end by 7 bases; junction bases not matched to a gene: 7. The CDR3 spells CASSLAGGPRNEQFF. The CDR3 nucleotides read TGTGCCAGCAGCTTGGCGGGGGGGCCTCGGAATGAGCAGTTCTTC.

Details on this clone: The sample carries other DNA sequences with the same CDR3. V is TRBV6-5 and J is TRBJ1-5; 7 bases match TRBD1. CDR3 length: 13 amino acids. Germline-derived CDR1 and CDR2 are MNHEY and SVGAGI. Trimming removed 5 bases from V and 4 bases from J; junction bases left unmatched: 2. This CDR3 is CASSLQGNQPQHF. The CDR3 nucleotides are TGTGCCAGCAGTCTACAGGGGAATCAGCCCCAGCATTTT.

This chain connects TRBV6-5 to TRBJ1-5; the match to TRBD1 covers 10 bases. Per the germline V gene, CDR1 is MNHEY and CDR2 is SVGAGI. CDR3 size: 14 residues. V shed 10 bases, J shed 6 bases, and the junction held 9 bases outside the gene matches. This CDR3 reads CATRPGQGSQPQHF. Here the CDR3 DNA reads TGTGCCACAAGGCCGGGACAGGGGTCTCAGCCCCAGCATTTT.

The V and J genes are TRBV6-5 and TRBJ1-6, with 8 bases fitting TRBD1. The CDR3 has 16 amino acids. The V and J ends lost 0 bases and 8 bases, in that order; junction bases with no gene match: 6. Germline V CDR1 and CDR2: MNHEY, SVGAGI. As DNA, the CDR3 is TGTGCCAGCAGTTACTCGATCTCAGGGGGCGATTCACCCCTCCACTTT. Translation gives CASSYSISGGDSPLHF.

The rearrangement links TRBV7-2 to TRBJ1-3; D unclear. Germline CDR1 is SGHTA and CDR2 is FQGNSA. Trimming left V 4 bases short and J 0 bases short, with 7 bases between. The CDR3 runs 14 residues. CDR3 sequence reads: CASSSGYSGNTIYF. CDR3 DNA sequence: TGTGCCAGCAGCTCGGGCTACTCTGGAAACACCATATATTTT.

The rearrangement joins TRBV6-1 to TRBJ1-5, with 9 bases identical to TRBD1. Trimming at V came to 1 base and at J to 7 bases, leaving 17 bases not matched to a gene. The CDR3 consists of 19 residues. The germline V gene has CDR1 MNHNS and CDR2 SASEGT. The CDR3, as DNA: TGTGCCAGCAGTGAAGTTGGGACAGGGAGAACCGCGGAAAAACAGCCCCAGCATTTT. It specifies CASSEVGTGRTAEKQPQHF.

CDR3 sequence (DNA): TGTGCCAGCGCCATACATAGCAATCAGCCCCAGCATTTT. Translating it yields CASAIHSNQPQHF. The chain uses TRBV14 and TRBJ1-5; D gene uncertain. Germline CDR1 is SGHDN and CDR2 is FVKESK. The germline V and J ends were trimmed by 8 bases and 0 bases, with 8 bases remaining between them. This CDR3 has 13 amino acids.

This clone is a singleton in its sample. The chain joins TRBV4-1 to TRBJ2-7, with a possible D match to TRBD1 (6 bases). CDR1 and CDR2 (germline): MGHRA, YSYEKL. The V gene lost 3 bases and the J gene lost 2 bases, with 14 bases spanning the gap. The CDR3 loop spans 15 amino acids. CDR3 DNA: TGCGCCAGCAGCCACGGACAGCACACAACCTACGAGCAGTACTTC. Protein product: CASSHGQHTTYEQYF.

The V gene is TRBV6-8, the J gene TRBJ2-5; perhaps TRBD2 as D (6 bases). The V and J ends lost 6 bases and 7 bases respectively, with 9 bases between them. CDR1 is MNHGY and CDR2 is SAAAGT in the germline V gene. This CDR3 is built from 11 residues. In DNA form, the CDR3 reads TGTGCCAGCAGGTTGGGGGGGACCCAGTACTTC. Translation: CASRLGGTQYF.

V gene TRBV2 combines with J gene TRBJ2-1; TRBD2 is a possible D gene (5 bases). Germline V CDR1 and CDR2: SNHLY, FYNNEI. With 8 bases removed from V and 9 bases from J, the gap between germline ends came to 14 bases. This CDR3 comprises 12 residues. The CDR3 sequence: CASLLARSEQFF. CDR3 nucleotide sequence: TGTGCCAGCCTTTTAGCGCGGAGTGAGCAGTTCTTC.

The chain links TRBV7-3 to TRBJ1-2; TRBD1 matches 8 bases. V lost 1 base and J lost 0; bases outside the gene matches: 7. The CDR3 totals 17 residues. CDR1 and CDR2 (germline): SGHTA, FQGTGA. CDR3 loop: CASSLNGAGGPNYGYTF. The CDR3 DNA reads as TGTGCCAGCAGCTTAAATGGGGCAGGGGGCCCTAACTATGGCTACACCTTC.

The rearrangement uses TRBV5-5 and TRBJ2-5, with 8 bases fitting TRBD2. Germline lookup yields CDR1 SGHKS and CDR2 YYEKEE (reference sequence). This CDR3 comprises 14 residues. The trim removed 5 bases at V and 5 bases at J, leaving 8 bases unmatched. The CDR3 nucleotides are TGTGCCAGCAGGCCCGGGGGGGCATGGGAGACCCAGTACTTC. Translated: CASRPGGAWETQYF.

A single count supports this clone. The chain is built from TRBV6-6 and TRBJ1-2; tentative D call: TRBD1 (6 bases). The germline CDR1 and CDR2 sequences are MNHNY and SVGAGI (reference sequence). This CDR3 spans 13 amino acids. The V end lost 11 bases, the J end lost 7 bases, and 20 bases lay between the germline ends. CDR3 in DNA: TGTGCCGGTGGCCTAGGGGGGTTGAGTGGCTACACCTTC. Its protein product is CAGGLGGLSGYTF.

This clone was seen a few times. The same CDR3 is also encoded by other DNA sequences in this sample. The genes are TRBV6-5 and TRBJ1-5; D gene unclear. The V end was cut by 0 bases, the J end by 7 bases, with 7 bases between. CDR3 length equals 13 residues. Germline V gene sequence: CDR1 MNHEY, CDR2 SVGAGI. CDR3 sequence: CASSYSKGQPQHF. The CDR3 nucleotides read TGTGCCAGCAGTTACTCGAAGGGCCAGCCCCAGCATTTT.

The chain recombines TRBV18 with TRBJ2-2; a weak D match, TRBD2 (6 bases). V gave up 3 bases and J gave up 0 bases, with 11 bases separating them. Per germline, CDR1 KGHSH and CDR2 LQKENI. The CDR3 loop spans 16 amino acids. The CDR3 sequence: CASSPEGPTNTGELFF. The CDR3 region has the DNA TGTGCCAGCTCACCGGAGGGGCCCACGAACACCGGGGAGCTGTTTTTT.

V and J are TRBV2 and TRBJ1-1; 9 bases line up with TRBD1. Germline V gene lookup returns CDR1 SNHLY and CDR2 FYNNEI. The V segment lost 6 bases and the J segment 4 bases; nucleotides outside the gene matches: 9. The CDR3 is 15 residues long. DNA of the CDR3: TGTGCCAGCAGATTGAACAGGGGGCCGGCCACTGAAGCTTTCTTT. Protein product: CASRLNRGPATEAFF.

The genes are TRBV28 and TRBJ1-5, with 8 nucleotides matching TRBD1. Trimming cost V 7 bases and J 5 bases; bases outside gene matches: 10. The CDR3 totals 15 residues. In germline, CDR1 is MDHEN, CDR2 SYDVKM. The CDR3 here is CASTLPRGRDQPQHF. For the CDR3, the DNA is TGTGCCAGCACCCTCCCCAGGGGGCGGGATCAGCCCCAGCATTTT.

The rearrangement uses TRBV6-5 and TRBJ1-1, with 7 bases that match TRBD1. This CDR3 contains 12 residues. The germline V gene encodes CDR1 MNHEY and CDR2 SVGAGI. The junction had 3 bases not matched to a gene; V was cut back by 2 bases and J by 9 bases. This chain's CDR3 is CASSYPQGKAFF. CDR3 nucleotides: TGTGCCAGCAGTTACCCACAGGGGAAAGCTTTCTTT.

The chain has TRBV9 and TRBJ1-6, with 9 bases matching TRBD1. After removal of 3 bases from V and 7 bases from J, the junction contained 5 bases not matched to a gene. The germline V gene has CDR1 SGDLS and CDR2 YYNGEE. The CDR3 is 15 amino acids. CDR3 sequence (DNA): TGTGCCAGCAGCGGAGCCGGGACAGGGAATTCACCCCTCCACTTT. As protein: CASSGAGTGNSPLHF. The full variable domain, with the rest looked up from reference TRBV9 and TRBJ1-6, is DSGVTQTPKHLITATGQRVTLRCSPRSGDLSVYWYQQSLDQGLQFLIQYYNGEERAKGNILERFSAQQFPDLHSELNLSSLELGDSALYFCASSGAGTGNSPLHFGNGTRLTVT.

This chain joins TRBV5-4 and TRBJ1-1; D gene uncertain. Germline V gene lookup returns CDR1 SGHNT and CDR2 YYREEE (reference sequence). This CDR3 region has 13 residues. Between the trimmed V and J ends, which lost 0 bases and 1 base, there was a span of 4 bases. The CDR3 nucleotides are TGTGCCAGCAGCTTGGGAAGGAACACTGAAGCTTTCTTT. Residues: CASSLGRNTEAFF.

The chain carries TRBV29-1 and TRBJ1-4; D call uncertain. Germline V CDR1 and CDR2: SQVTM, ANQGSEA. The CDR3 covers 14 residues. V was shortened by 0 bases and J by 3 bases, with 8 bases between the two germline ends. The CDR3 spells CSVEDSRSNEKLFF. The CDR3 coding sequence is TGCAGCGTTGAAGACAGCCGGTCTAATGAAAAACTGTTTTTT. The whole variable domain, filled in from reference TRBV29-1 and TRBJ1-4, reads SAVISQKPSRDICQRGTSLTIQCQVDSQVTMMFWYRQQPGQSLTLIATANQGSEATYESGFVIDKFPISRPNLTFSTLTVSNMSPEDSSIYLCSVEDSRSNEKLFFGSGTQLSVL.

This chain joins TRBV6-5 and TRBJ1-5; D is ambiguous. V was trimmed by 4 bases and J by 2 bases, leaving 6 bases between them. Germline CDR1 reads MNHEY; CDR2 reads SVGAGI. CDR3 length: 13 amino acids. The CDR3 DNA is TGTGCCAGCAGTTCAGAAGGCAATCAGCCCCAGCATTTT. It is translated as CASSSEGNQPQHF.